This T cell receptor beta chain comes out of a study of cytomegalovirus exposure and HLA in healthy donors. Whole-study results and caveats: In an earlier analysis, in under 700 donors, most V segments appeared productive either ~87% or ~30% of the time.

Concerning this clone itself: No antigen is known for it.

Primers included in the PCR were 60 Vbeta and 13 Jbeta primers. Libraries were prepared by immunoSEQ multiplex PCR; TCRdb keeps only in-frame clonotypes and omits some of them. The sample has 110,000 or so clones, roughly 80% seen once. Germline lookup yields CDR1 GTSNPN and CDR2 SVGIG (reference sequence). V was shortened by 3 bases and J by 11 bases, with 16 bases between the two germline ends. This CDR3 is built from 12 residues. The material sequenced was PBMCs. The J gene is TRBJ1-2, the V gene TRBV30; D gene uncertain. This TCR came from a woman aged 25 to 39 in good health and CMV-seropositive. The CDR3: CAWRTGGSNYTF. DNA for the CDR3: TGTGCCTGGAGAACGGGAGGGTCTAATTACACCTTC.